This T cell receptor (beta chain) is drawn from a study of cytomegalovirus exposure and HLA in healthy donors. Turning to this clone: Its antigen is not identified.

Amplification used 60 Vbeta primers and 13 Jbeta primers. Using immunoSEQ multiplex PCR, the repertoire was profiled, and TCRdb retains in-frame clones only, with some absent. Among roughly 120,000 clones listed, 75% to 85% were seen once. Study-wide findings and caveats: For cytomegalovirus status, the classifier reportedly gave diagnoses with high specificity and sensitivity.

Trimming shortened V by 0 bases and J by 6 bases, and 12 bases separated the two germline ends. Germline-derived CDR1 and CDR2 are LGHNA and YSLEER. There are 14 residues in the CDR3. The V call is TRBV4-3, the J call TRBJ2-7; TRBD1 is a possible D gene (6 bases). The specimen sequenced was PBMCs. The receptor comes from a male donor in good health and CMV-seropositive. CDR3 loop: CASSQDTGFGEQYF. CDR3 in DNA: TGCGCCAGCAGCCAAGATACAGGGTTCGGCGAGCAGTACTTC.